The present entry profiles one T cell receptor (beta chain) with its context. Its cognate antigen is unknown. This may be a read error, as it is one base from a much larger clone. TCR alpha and beta CDR3 regions were amplified from RNA using iRepertoire nested multiplex PCR. TCRdb reanalysed the multiplex PCR reads using MiXCR and keeps one entry per CDR3 protein. The data hold some 180,000 distinct CDR3 sequences, with 25% to 35% observed a single time. This sample is drawn from a study of glioma-infiltrating T cells. General study results and limits: Above-expected tissue-blood divergence occurred in all gliomas, most in low-grade ones.

The germline V gene encodes CDR1 SEHNR and CDR2 FQNEAQ (reference sequence). The CDR3 is 16 residues long. V gave up 3 bases and J gave up 4 bases, with 13 bases separating them. The sequencing sample was made of glioma tissue, nonneoplastic brain tissue, or PBMCs (not recorded which). The chain combines TRBV7-9 with TRBJ1-6, with D possibly TRBD1 on 6 matching bases. The sequence was obtained from a human donor with low-grade glioma or glioblastoma, undergoing nonglioma brain surgery, or in good health (not recorded which). The CDR3 protein is CASSFTRQAYNSPLHF. The CDR3 DNA is TGTGCCAGCAGCTTTACCCGACAGGCATATAATTCACCCCTCCACTTT.